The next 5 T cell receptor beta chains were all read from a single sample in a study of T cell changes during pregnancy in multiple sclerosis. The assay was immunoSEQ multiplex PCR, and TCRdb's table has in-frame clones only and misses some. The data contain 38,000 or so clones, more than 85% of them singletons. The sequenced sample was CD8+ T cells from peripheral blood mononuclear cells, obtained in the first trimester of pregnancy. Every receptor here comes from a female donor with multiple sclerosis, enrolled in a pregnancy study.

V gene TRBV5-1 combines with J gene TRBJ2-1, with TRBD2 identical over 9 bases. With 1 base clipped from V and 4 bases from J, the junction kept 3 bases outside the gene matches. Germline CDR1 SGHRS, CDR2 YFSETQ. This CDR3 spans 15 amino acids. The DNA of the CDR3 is TGCGCCAGCAGCTTGAGGCTAGCGGGGTACAATGAGCAGTTCTTC. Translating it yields CASSLRLAGYNEQFF.

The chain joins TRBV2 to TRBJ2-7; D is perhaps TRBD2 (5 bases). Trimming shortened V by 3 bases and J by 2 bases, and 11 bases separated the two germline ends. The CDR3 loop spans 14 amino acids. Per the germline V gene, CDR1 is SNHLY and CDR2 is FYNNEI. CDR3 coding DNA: TGTGCCAGCAGTGAGGGCCCGGGAACCTACGAGCAGTACTTC. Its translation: CASSEGPGTYEQYF. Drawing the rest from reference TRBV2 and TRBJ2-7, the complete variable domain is EPEVTQTPSHQVTQMGQEVILRCVPISNHLYFYWYRQILGQKVEFLVSFYNNEISEKSEIFDDQFSVERPDGSNFTLKIRSTKLEDSAMYFCASSEGPGTYEQYFGPGTRLTVT.

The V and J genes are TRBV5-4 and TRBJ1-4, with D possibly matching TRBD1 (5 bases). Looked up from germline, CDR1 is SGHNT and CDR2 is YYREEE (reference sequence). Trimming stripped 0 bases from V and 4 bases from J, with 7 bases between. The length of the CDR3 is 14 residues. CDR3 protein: CASSLEGLNEKLFF. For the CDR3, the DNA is TGTGCCAGCAGCTTGGAGGGGCTTAATGAAAAACTGTTTTTT.

The CDR3 DNA reads TGCGCCAGCAGCCCTACTAGCGGGGGCTCCTACGAGCAGTACTTC. Amino acids: CASSPTSGGSYEQYF. The chain joins TRBV5-1 to TRBJ2-7; 11 bases map to TRBD2. In germline, CDR1 is SGHRS, CDR2 YFSETQ. CDR3 size: 15 residues. Trimming took 4 bases from V and 0 from J; bases not matched to a gene: 3.

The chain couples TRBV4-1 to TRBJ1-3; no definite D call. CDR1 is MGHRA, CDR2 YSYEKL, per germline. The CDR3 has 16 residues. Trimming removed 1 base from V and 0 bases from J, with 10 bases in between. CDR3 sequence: CASSQVGAVSGNTIYF. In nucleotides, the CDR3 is TGCGCCAGCAGCCAAGTAGGAGCGGTCTCTGGAAACACCATATATTTT.